Shown below are 10 T cell receptor beta chains from a single sample sequenced in a study of fetal regulatory T cell absence and autoimmunity. Measured with immunoSEQ multiplex PCR; TCRdb has only the in-frame clones, and not every one. The sample holds more than 85,000 clones, about two thirds seen once. Sample: pancreas tissue. These receptors were taken from a male donor with IPEX syndrome.

The chain carries TRBV2 and TRBJ2-2; D might be TRBD1 (6 bases). CDR1 SNHLY and CDR2 FYNNEI come from the germline V gene. The CDR3 runs 11 residues. The V and J ends lost 10 bases and 6 bases respectively, with 9 bases between them. CDR3 coding DNA: TGTGCCACTAACAGGGCCGGGGAGCTGTTTTTT. This gives the protein CATNRAGELFF.

This chain joins TRBV7-6 and TRBJ2-1; 7 nucleotides line up with TRBD2. Germline V gene data show CDR1 as SGHVS and CDR2 as FNYEAQ. The CDR3 contains 14 residues. V dropped 1 base and J dropped 9; count of bases not matched to a gene: 6. The CDR3 region has the DNA TGTGCCAGCAGCTTAGTTGGGGGAGGGGTTGAGCAGTTCTTC. Translated, it gives CASSLVGGGVEQFF.

In its sample, this clone was seen once. The gene calls are TRBV7-8 and TRBJ1-2; no clear D gene. V was cut by 0 bases and J by 5 bases, with 10 bases left in between. Germline V gene lookup returns CDR1 SGHVS and CDR2 FQNEAQ. The CDR3 runs 14 residues. Here the CDR3 DNA reads TGTGCCAGCAGCTTAGCCCTAGAGGGATATGGCTACACCTTC. It codes for CASSLALEGYGYTF.

This clone has more than one count but fewer than ten. The chain recombines TRBV6-5 with TRBJ1-4; D is undetermined. The V gene lost 2 bases and the J gene lost 5 bases, with 6 bases spanning the gap. CDR1 is MNHEY and CDR2 is SVGAGI in the germline V gene. The CDR3 runs 13 residues. The CDR3: CASSYLLNEKLFF. The DNA of the CDR3 is TGTGCCAGCAGTTACCTTCTCAATGAAAAACTGTTTTTT.

The chain links TRBV18 to TRBJ2-3; tentatively, D is TRBD1 (5 bases). V lost 8 bases, J lost 0 bases, and 9 bases lay in between. The CDR3 extends over 13 amino acids. Germline V lookup: CDR1 KGHSH, CDR2 LQKENI. CDR3 coding DNA: TGTGCCAGCAGACAGACTAGCACAGATACGCAGTATTTT. Its protein is CASRQTSTDTQYF.

In DNA, the CDR3 is TGTGCCAGCAGTTCCCGGACAGGGGGAGATGAAAAACTGTTTTTT. Its translation: CASSSRTGGDEKLFF. This chain uses TRBV6-1 with TRBJ1-4; TRBD1 agrees at 10 bases. J gave up 6 bases and V 5 bases, and 6 bases lay outside the gene matches. The CDR3 sequence is 15 residues long. CDR1 and CDR2 (germline): MNHNS, SASEGT.

J is TRBJ2-7 and V is TRBV7-2, with 12 nucleotides matching TRBD2. Germline V gene data show CDR1 as SGHTA and CDR2 as FQGNSA. The ends lost 4 bases at V and 2 bases at J; junction bases unmatched: 0. The CDR3 is made up of 14 amino acids. In nucleotides, the CDR3 is TGTGCCAGCAGCTGGACTAGCGGGACCTACGAGCAGTACTTC. Protein product: CASSWTSGTYEQYF.

The V gene is TRBV11-3, the J gene TRBJ1-6; D gene ambiguous. Trimming cost V 3 bases and J 9 bases, with 12 bases left between them. The CDR3 is 14 amino acids. Germline V gives CDR1 SGHNT, CDR2 YENEEA. CDR3 loop: CASSFGLTGSPLHF. The CDR3 DNA follows: TGTGCCAGCAGCTTTGGGCTAACGGGTTCACCCCTCCACTTT. Together with reference TRBV11-3 and TRBJ1-6, the CDR3 gives the full variable domain: EAGVVQSPRYKIIEKKQPVAFWCNPISGHNTLYWYLQNLGQGPELLIRYENEEAVDDSQLPKDRFSAERLKGVDSTLKIQPAELGDSAVYLCASSFGLTGSPLHFGNGTRLTVT.

The chain is built from TRBV10-3 and TRBJ2-1; 13 bases are a match to TRBD2. V gave up 2 bases and J gave up 6 bases; unmatched junction bases: 1. The CDR3 is 15 residues long. The V gene's germline CDR1 is ENHRY and CDR2 SYGVKD. CDR3 in DNA: TGTGCCATCAGTGAGACTAGCGGGAGGGCCAATGAGCAGTTCTTC. Its protein product is CAISETSGRANEQFF.

V and J are TRBV7-2 and TRBJ1-2; 12 bases are a match to TRBD1. V lost 0 bases, J lost 5 bases, and 10 bases stayed unmatched. The CDR3 covers 18 residues. Germline lookup yields CDR1 SGHTA and CDR2 FQGNSA. DNA for the CDR3: TGTGCCAGCAGCTTAGCGGCATGGGACAGGGGGCGAGGTTATGGCTACACCTTC. Protein product: CASSLAAWDRGRGYGYTF.